This passage covers 5 T cell receptor beta chains from one sample sequenced in a study of T cell responses to AZD1222 COVID-19 vaccine. Profiled with immunoSEQ multiplex PCR; TCRdb holds only in-frame clones, not every one. The data show 80,000 to 130,000 clones, about 88% seen once. Material: peripheral blood, obtained on day 0 of AZD1222 vaccination. These receptors were obtained from an adult in good health.

The CDR3 loop is CASSPGGSRWTGELFF. For the CDR3, the DNA is TGTGCCAGCAGCCCTGGCGGGAGTAGGTGGACCGGGGAGCTGTTTTTT. The chain has TRBV11-3 and TRBJ2-2, with 7 bases identical to TRBD2. CDR1 is SGHNT and CDR2 is YENEEA in the germline V gene. Trimming took 5 bases from V and 5 from J; bases not matched to a gene: 11. This CDR3 has 16 amino acids.

The chain uses TRBV14 and TRBJ1-5, with D unresolved. Trimming stripped 4 bases from V and 7 bases from J, with 11 bases between. Per germline, CDR1 SGHDN and CDR2 FVKESK. This CDR3 spans 13 amino acids. The CDR3 region is CASSLWSGQPQHF. CDR3 nucleotides: TGTGCCAGCAGCCTATGGTCAGGACAGCCCCAGCATTTT. Full variable domain (remainder filled in from reference TRBV14 and TRBJ1-5): EAGVTQFPSHSVIEKGQTVTLRCDPISGHDNLYWYRRVMGKEIKFLLHFVKESKQDESGMPNNRFLAERTGGTYSTLKVQPAELEDSGVYFCASSLWSGQPQHFGDGTRLSIL.

This chain links TRBV6-1 with TRBJ1-5, with 7 bases lining up with TRBD1. The germline CDR1 and CDR2 sequences are MNHNS and SASEGT. V dropped 3 bases and J dropped 9; count of bases not matched to a gene: 17. This CDR3 is built from 17 residues. This chain's CDR3 is CASSDPPSTGLWWPQHF. CDR3 in DNA: TGTGCCAGCAGTGATCCCCCCTCGACAGGGCTATGGTGGCCCCAGCATTTT.

This sequence joins TRBV27 and TRBJ2-7; a possible D gene is TRBD2 (6 bases). Germline V gives CDR1 MNHEY, CDR2 SMNVEV (reference sequence). The CDR3 length is 14 residues. The V end was cut by 1 base, the J end by 4 bases, with 11 bases between. The CDR3 bases are TGTGCCAGCAGTTTATGGGGGGATCGATACGAGCAGTACTTC. Translated: CASSLWGDRYEQYF.

The V call is TRBV6-1, the J call TRBJ2-5, with TRBD2 identical over 10 bases. The length of the CDR3 is 16 residues. Germline trimming cut 3 bases from V and 0 bases from J; bases unmatched to any gene: 4. The V gene's germline CDR1 is MNHNS and CDR2 SASEGT. CDR3 sequence (DNA): TGTGCCAGCAGTGAGGATAGCGGGGGGTACCAAGAGACCCAGTACTTC. Protein: CASSEDSGGYQETQYF.